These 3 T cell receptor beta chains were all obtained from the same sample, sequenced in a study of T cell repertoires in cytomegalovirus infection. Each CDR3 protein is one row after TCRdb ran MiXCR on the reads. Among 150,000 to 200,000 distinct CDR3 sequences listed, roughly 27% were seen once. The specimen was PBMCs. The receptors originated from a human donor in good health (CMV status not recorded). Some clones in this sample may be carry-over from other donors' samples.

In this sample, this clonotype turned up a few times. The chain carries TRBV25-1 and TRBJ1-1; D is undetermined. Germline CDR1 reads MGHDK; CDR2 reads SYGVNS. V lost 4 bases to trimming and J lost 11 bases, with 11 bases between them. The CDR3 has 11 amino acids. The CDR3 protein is CASSARGSAFF. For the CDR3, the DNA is TGTGCCAGCAGTGCTCGGGGATCGGCTTTCTTT.

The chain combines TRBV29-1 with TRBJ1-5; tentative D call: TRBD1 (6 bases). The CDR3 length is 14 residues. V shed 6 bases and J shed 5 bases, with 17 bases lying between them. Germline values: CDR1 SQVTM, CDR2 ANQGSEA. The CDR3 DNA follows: TGCAGCGTGAGGGACAAGGGGCCGGATCAGCCCCAGCATTTT. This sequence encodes CSVRDKGPDQPQHF.

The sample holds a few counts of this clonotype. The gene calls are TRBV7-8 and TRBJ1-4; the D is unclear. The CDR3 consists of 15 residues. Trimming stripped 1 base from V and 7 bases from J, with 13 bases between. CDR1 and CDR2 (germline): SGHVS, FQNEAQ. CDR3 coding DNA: TGTGCCAGCAGCTTAGTTGCCCGATACCCTGAAAAACTGTTTTTT. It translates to CASSLVARYPEKLFF.